Shown below are 10 T cell receptor beta chains from a single sample sequenced in a study of blood T cell repertoires in COVID-19. Generated by immunoSEQ multiplex PCR, the TCRdb table keeps only in-frame clones and is missing some. The profile shows about 56,000 clones, about 85% of them singletons. Sequences were obtained from peripheral blood. The receptor set was obtained from a woman of 80 years or more with acute or convalescent COVID-19.

The chain couples TRBV5-6 to TRBJ2-1; D possibly corresponds to TRBD2 (5 bases). The germline V gene encodes CDR1 SGHDT and CDR2 YYEEEE. This CDR3 has 15 residues. The germline V and J ends were trimmed by 4 bases and 7 bases, with 18 bases remaining between them. The CDR3, as DNA: TGTGCCAGCAGCAGCCGGGGTTACGCACGGAATGAGCAGTTCTTC. Its translation: CASSSRGYARNEQFF. The full variable domain, rest sourced from reference TRBV5-6 and TRBJ2-1, is DAGVTQSPTHLIKTRGQQVTLRCSPKSGHDTVSWYQQALGQGPQFIFQYYEEEERQRGNFPDRFSGHQFPNYSSELNVNALLLGDSALYLCASSSRGYARNEQFFGPGTRLTVL.

The J gene is TRBJ1-5, the V gene TRBV2, with 10 bases lining up with TRBD1. The V gene's germline CDR1 is SNHLY and CDR2 FYNNEI. Germline trimming cut 4 bases from V and 7 bases from J; bases unmatched to any gene: 10. The CDR3 loop spans 16 amino acids. CDR3 sequence (DNA): TGTGCCAGCAGTGCACCGGTGGACAGGGGGGAACAGCCCCAGCATTTT. This codes for CASSAPVDRGEQPQHF.

V usage is TRBV12-5 and J usage is TRBJ2-7, with a tentative D call TRBD1 (6 bases). The CDR3 is 16 residues long. Germline V gene data show CDR1 as LGHNT and CDR2 as FRNRAP. The CDR3 DNA is TGTGCACTTATCCCGTTACAGGGCGCCGCGACCTACGAGCAGTACTTC. Translating it yields CALIPLQGAATYEQYF.

V gene TRBV9 combines with J gene TRBJ1-3; D ambiguous. The CDR3 has 14 amino acids. Germline values: CDR1 SGDLS, CDR2 YYNGEE. V was cut by 0 bases and J by 0 bases, with 4 bases left in between. CDR3 DNA: TGTGCCAGCAGCGTAGGAGACTCTGGAAACACCATATATTTT. It specifies CASSVGDSGNTIYF. Full variable domain (missing parts from reference TRBV9 and TRBJ1-3): DSGVTQTPKHLITATGQRVTLRCSPRSGDLSVYWYQQSLDQGLQFLIQYYNGEERAKGNILERFSAQQFPDLHSELNLSSLELGDSALYFCASSVGDSGNTIYFGEGSWLTVV.

This clone was seen a handful of times. This sequence joins TRBV19 and TRBJ2-1, with TRBD2 identical over 10 bases. The CDR3 has 17 residues. The junction had 10 bases not matched to a gene; V was cut back by 6 bases and J by 2 bases. Germline V gives CDR1 LNHDA, CDR2 SQIVND (reference sequence). The CDR3 sequence: CASSKQSTSGPYNEQFF. The CDR3 DNA reads as TGTGCCAGTAGCAAACAATCGACTAGCGGGCCCTACAATGAGCAGTTCTTC. The full variable domain, with the rest looked up from reference TRBV19 and TRBJ2-1, is DGGITQSPKYLFRKEGQNVTLSCEQNLNHDAMYWYRQDPGQGLRLIYYSQIVNDFQKGDIAEGYSVSREKKESFPLTVTSAQKNPTAFYLCASSKQSTSGPYNEQFFGPGTRLTVL.

Only a few counts were recorded for this clone. CDR3 in DNA: TGTGCCAGTAGTACCGGGACAGGGTACGAAAAACTGTTTTTT. As protein: CASSTGTGYEKLFF. This chain connects TRBV19 to TRBJ1-4, with 9 bases aligning to TRBD1. The V segment lost 4 bases and the J segment 8 bases; nucleotides outside the gene matches: 5. Germline-derived CDR1 and CDR2 are LNHDA and SQIVND (reference sequence). This CDR3 comprises 14 residues.

CDR3 protein: CASSRSTVNTGELFF. The CDR3 coding sequence is TGTGCCAGCAGTCGATCCACAGTGAACACCGGGGAGCTGTTTTTT. V is TRBV6-6 and J is TRBJ2-2; no definite D call. Germline V lookup: CDR1 MNHNY, CDR2 SVGAGI (reference sequence). Trimming removed 5 bases from V and 1 base from J, with 11 bases in between. This CDR3 contains 15 residues.

For the CDR3, the DNA is TGTGCCTGCGGGGCCGGGTTCGGTCAGCCCCAGCATTTT. It yields the protein CACGAGFGQPQHF. The J gene is TRBJ1-5, the V gene TRBV3-1 (or the pseudogene TRBV3-2); maybe TRBD1 (5 bases). Germline-derived CDR1 and CDR2 are LGHDT and YNNKEL (reference sequence). This CDR3 comprises 13 residues. V dropped 11 bases and J dropped 6 bases, with 17 bases sitting between them.

V gene TRBV5-1 combines with J gene TRBJ1-5; 7 bases fit TRBD1. The CDR3 consists of 14 residues. Germline CDR1 and CDR2: SGHRS and YFSETQ. V shed 0 bases, J shed 6 bases, and the junction held 3 bases outside the gene matches. The CDR3 DNA reads as TGCGCCAGCAGCTTGGACAGGGGTGGTCAGCCCCAGCATTTT. This encodes CASSLDRGGQPQHF.

The chain employs TRBV5-1 and TRBJ1-1; 10 bases map to TRBD1. This CDR3 contains 17 residues. Germline V gene sequence: CDR1 SGHRS, CDR2 YFSETQ. After removal of 3 bases from V and 1 base from J, the junction contained 9 bases not matched to a gene. The CDR3 region has the DNA TGCGCCAGCAGCTCCGTCCCGGGACAGGGGTGGAACACTGAAGCTTTCTTT. Its translation is CASSSVPGQGWNTEAFF.